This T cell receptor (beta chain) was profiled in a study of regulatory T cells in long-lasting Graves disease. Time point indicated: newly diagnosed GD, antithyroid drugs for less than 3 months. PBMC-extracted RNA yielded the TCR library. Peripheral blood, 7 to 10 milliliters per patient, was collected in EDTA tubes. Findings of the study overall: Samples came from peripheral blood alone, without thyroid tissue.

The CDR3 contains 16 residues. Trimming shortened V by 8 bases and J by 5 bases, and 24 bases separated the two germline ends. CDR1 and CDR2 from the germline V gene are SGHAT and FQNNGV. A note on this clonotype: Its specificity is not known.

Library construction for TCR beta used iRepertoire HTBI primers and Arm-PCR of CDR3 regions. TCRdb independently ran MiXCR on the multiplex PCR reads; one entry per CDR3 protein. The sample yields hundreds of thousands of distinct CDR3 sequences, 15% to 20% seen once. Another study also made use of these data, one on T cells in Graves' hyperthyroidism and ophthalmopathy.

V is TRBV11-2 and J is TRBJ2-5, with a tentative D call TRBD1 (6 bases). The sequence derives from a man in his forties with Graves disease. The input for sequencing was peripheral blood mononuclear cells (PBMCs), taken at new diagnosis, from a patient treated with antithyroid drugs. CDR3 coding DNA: TGTGCCAGCCGTCGTGCCCAGGGGACACTTGAGGAGACCCAGTACTTC. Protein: CASRRAQGTLEETQYF.